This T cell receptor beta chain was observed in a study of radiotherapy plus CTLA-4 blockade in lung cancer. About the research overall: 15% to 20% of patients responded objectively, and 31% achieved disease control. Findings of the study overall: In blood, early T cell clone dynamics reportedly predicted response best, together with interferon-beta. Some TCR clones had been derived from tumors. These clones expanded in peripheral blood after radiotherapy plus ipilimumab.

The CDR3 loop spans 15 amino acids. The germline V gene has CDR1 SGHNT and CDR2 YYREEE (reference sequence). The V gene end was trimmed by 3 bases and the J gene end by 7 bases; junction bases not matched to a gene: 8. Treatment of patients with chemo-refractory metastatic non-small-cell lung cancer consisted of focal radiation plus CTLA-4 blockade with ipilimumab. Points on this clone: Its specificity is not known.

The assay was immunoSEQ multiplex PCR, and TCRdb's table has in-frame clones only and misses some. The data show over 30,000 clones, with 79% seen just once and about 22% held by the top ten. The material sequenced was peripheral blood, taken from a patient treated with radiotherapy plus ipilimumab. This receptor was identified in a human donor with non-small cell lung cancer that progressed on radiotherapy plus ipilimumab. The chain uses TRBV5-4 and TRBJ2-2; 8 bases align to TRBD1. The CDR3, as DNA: TGTGCCAGCAGCTGGAACAGGGGGACAGGCGGGGAGCTGTTTTTT. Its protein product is CASSWNRGTGGELFF.